This T cell receptor (beta chain) was captured in a study of PD-L1 blockade in urothelial cancer. As for the study in general: The patients first took atezolizumab in about 2014, receiving 1,200 mg intravenously every 3 weeks. Blood was evaluated 3 weeks (second dose) and 6 weeks after therapy began.

PCRs were each spiked with synthetic TCR analog templates. The assay was immunoSEQ multiplex PCR, and TCRdb's table has in-frame clones only and misses some. The sample yields roughly 29,000 clones, over 75% seen once. V lost 7 bases to trimming and J lost 5 bases, with 17 bases between them. The length of the CDR3 is 14 residues. CDR1 is SNHLY and CDR2 is FYNNEI in the germline V gene. Sequencing used PBMCs, obtained around atezolizumab (anti-PD-L1) treatment. The source is a man aged 45-65 years with urothelial cancer. V is TRBV2 and J is TRBJ2-5; TRBD2 might be the D (6 bases). The CDR3 is CASNQGRTTETQYF. The CDR3 nucleotides are TGTGCCAGCAATCAAGGGAGGACCACCGAGACCCAGTACTTC.